These 32 T cell receptor beta chains originate from one sample sequenced in a study of cytomegalovirus exposure and HLA in healthy donors. The primer mix had 60 Vbeta and 13 Jbeta primers. Assay: immunoSEQ multiplex PCR; the TCRdb copy retains only in-frame clones and omits some. The table records about 120,000 clones, around 65% of them present only once. The sample comprised PBMCs. These receptors were collected from a man aged 18 to 35 in good health and CMV-seronegative.

The V gene is TRBV5-6, the J gene TRBJ2-7; 8 nucleotides match TRBD1. CDR1 and CDR2 (germline): SGHDT, YYEEEE. V trimming: 3 bases; J trimming: 4 bases; junction bases outside the gene matches: 15. The CDR3 is made up of 17 amino acids. The chain's CDR3 is CASSSYRTGSISYEQYF. The CDR3 bases are TGTGCCAGCAGCTCCTACCGGACAGGGTCTATCTCATACGAGCAGTACTTC.

The chain is built from TRBV19 and TRBJ2-7, with 8 bases identical to TRBD1. The length of the CDR3 is 14 residues. Germline values: CDR1 LNHDA, CDR2 SQIVND (reference sequence). V shed 4 bases, J shed 4 bases, and the junction held 6 bases outside the gene matches. In DNA, the CDR3 is TGTGCCAGTAGTAATAACAGGGGGTCATACGAGCAGTACTTC. It codes for CASSNNRGSYEQYF. Based on the CDR3 plus reference TRBV19 and TRBJ2-7, the full variable domain is DGGITQSPKYLFRKEGQNVTLSCEQNLNHDAMYWYRQDPGQGLRLIYYSQIVNDFQKGDIAEGYSVSREKKESFPLTVTSAQKNPTAFYLCASSNNRGSYEQYFGPGTRLTVT.

The gene calls are TRBV6-4 and TRBJ2-1; D unclear. V lost 2 bases and J lost 4, with 15 bases in between. CDR3 length: 16 amino acids. Germline CDR1 reads MRHNA; CDR2 reads SNTAGT. CDR3 residues: CASSDTVLPPYNEQFF. In DNA form, the CDR3 reads TGTGCCAGCAGTGACACAGTCTTACCCCCTTACAATGAGCAGTTCTTC.

This chain links TRBV9 with TRBJ2-5; D ambiguous. This CDR3 spans 13 amino acids. V was cut by 3 bases and J by 5 bases, with 11 bases left in between. CDR1 SGDLS and CDR2 YYNGEE come from the germline V gene. This chain's CDR3 is CASSGAHWETQYF. CDR3 coding DNA: TGTGCCAGCAGCGGAGCCCACTGGGAGACCCAGTACTTC.

The V call is TRBV19, the J call TRBJ1-2; 7 bases align to TRBD1. Trimming removed 3 bases from V and 0 bases from J; junction bases left unmatched: 7. Germline loops: CDR1 LNHDA, CDR2 SQIVND (reference sequence). The CDR3 is made up of 16 amino acids. Here the CDR3 reads CASSIGQDRPNYGYTF. CDR3 DNA sequence: TGTGCCAGTAGTATTGGACAGGATAGGCCTAACTATGGCTACACCTTC.

This chain joins TRBV18 and TRBJ2-3; 8 bases line up with TRBD1. The CDR3 spans 17 residues. Germline assignment: CDR1 KGHSH and CDR2 LQKENI. The trim removed 5 bases at V and 0 bases at J, leaving 10 bases unmatched. The CDR3 spells CASSSLHRGTSTDTQYF. In nucleotides, the CDR3 is TGTGCCAGCTCATCACTGCACAGGGGGACTAGCACAGATACGCAGTATTTT.

To note about this clone: A junction boundary mismatches the germline segment, possibly from a read error. The chain employs TRBV5-1 and TRBJ2-1, with D perhaps TRBD2 (6 bases). This CDR3 contains 14 residues. Germline CDR1 is SGHRS and CDR2 is YFSETQ. The CDR3 reads CASSPRDSFNEQFF. The DNA for the CDR3 is TGCGCCAGCAGCCCCCGGGACTCCTTCAATGAGCAGTTCTTC. The full variable domain, completed using reference TRBV5-1 and TRBJ2-1, is KAGVTQTPRYLIKTRGQQVTLSCSPISGHRSVSWYQQTPGQGLQFLFEYFSETQRNKGNFPGRFSGRQFSNSRSEMNVSTLELGDSALYLCASSPRDSFNEQFFGPGTRLTVL.

The genes are TRBV27 and TRBJ2-7; TRBD1 agrees at 10 bases. The length of the CDR3 is 15 residues. J was trimmed by 4 bases and V by 4 bases; bases with no gene match: 7. Germline V gives CDR1 MNHEY, CDR2 SMNVEV (reference sequence). The CDR3 DNA follows: TGTGCCAGCAGTTCCAGAGGGACAGGGGTATACGAGCAGTACTTC. Translating gives CASSSRGTGVYEQYF.

The V and J genes are TRBV5-4 and TRBJ2-3; 12 bases are a match to TRBD2. This CDR3 has 16 amino acids. Germline CDR1 SGHNT, CDR2 YYREEE (reference sequence). V lost 4 bases and J lost 5; bases outside the gene matches: 8. CDR3 residues: CASSLGLAGGVDTQYF. CDR3 DNA sequence: TGTGCCAGCAGCCTCGGCCTAGCGGGAGGGGTAGATACGCAGTATTTT.

This clone was observed once. Other DNA sequences in this specimen translate into the identical CDR3. The V gene is TRBV9, the J gene TRBJ2-7; the match to TRBD1 covers 10 bases. Germline trimming cut 2 bases from V and 2 bases from J; bases unmatched to any gene: 1. The CDR3 has 14 amino acids. CDR1 SGDLS and CDR2 YYNGEE come from the germline V gene. The CDR3 reads CASSVGTGAYEQYF. As DNA, the CDR3 is TGTGCCAGCAGCGTCGGGACAGGGGCCTACGAGCAGTACTTC.

This chain links TRBV9 with TRBJ2-3, with D maybe TRBD2 (7 bases). Germline-derived CDR1 and CDR2 are SGDLS and YYNGEE. V dropped 7 bases and J dropped 5 bases, with 11 bases sitting between them. This CDR3 has 12 residues. CDR3 in amino acids: CASGRGGDTQYF. CDR3 in DNA: TGTGCCAGCGGTAGGGGGGGAGATACGCAGTATTTT. Drawing the rest from reference TRBV9 and TRBJ2-3, the complete variable domain is DSGVTQTPKHLITATGQRVTLRCSPRSGDLSVYWYQQSLDQGLQFLIQYYNGEERAKGNILERFSAQQFPDLHSELNLSSLELGDSALYFCASGRGGDTQYFGPGTRLTVL.

This chain links TRBV28 with TRBJ1-4; 8 bases fit TRBD1. The CDR3 loop spans 14 amino acids. The junction had 5 bases not matched to a gene; V was cut back by 6 bases and J by 5 bases. CDR1 and CDR2 (germline): MDHEN, SYDVKM. The CDR3 protein is CASRPGTGNEKLFF. The CDR3 nucleotides are TGTGCCAGCAGACCCGGGACAGGCAATGAAAAACTGTTTTTT. The full variable domain, in which reference TRBV28 and TRBJ1-4 provide the parts outside the CDR3, is DVKVTQSSRYLVKRTGEKVFLECVQDMDHENMFWYRQDPGLGLRLIYFSYDVKMKEKGDIPEGYSVSREKKERFSLILESASTNQTSMYLCASRPGTGNEKLFFGSGTQLSVL.

DNA for the CDR3: TGCAGCGTTTTCCTGCGAGGTGCGGCGGCACCACGCTCCTACGAGCAGTACTTC. Translating it yields CSVFLRGAAAPRSYEQYF. The rearrangement links TRBV29-1 to TRBJ2-7; D gene uncertain. The V and J ends lost 5 bases and 0 bases respectively, with 26 bases between them. Germline CDR1 reads SQVTM; CDR2 reads ANQGSEA. The CDR3 length is 18 residues.

This chain links TRBV5-8 with TRBJ2-7, with TRBD2 identical over 8 bases. V trimming: 3 bases; J trimming: 1 base; junction bases outside the gene matches: 9. The CDR3 contains 16 residues. Germline-derived CDR1 and CDR2 are SGHTS and YDEGEE. The CDR3, as DNA: TGTGCCAGCAGCTATCCCGAGACTAGCGTTTCCTACGAGCAGTACTTC. Translating gives CASSYPETSVSYEQYF.

This CDR3 is CASSLSSSAFYNEQFF. CDR3 coding DNA: TGTGCCAGCAGCTTATCGTCCAGCGCGTTCTACAATGAGCAGTTCTTC. V and J are TRBV7-9 and TRBJ2-1; D is unresolved. V was pared by 2 bases and J by 3 bases, with 14 bases between. In germline, CDR1 is SEHNR, CDR2 FQNEAQ (reference sequence). The CDR3 is 16 residues long.

This clone was observed a few times. V is TRBV6-5 and J is TRBJ2-1; tentative D call: TRBD2 (6 bases). The germline V and J ends were trimmed by 9 bases and 9 bases, with 21 bases remaining between them. Germline V gene sequence: CDR1 MNHEY, CDR2 SVGAGI. The CDR3 contains 14 residues. CDR3 loop: CASGWREALTEQFF. DNA of the CDR3: TGTGCCAGTGGCTGGCGGGAAGCTTTAACTGAGCAGTTCTTC.

A single count supports this clone. This rearrangement joins TRBV6-1 to TRBJ1-2; D possibly corresponds to TRBD1 (5 bases). Trimming shortened V by 5 bases and J by 8 bases, and 9 bases separated the two germline ends. From germline, CDR1 is MNHNS and CDR2 SASEGT. This CDR3 has 11 amino acids. The CDR3 loop is CASSPGYGYTF. CDR3 in DNA: TGTGCCAGCAGTCCAGGGTACGGCTACACCTTC.

This chain links TRBV7-2 with TRBJ2-7; TRBD2 is a possible D gene (6 bases). V was shortened by 7 bases and J by 0 bases, with 13 bases between the two germline ends. Germline values: CDR1 SGHTA, CDR2 FQGNSA. CDR3 length: 14 residues. This CDR3 reads CASTPGGSSYEQYF. CDR3 nucleotide sequence: TGTGCCAGCACTCCCGGAGGGAGCTCCTACGAGCAGTACTTC.

The sample holds one count of this clone. The V gene is TRBV2, the J gene TRBJ1-5; D not certain. The CDR3 extends over 14 amino acids. In germline, CDR1 is SNHLY, CDR2 FYNNEI. V was cut by 0 bases and J by 6 bases, with 9 bases left in between. The CDR3 sequence is CASSEAEGAQPQHF. The CDR3 nucleotides read TGTGCCAGCAGTGAAGCGGAGGGAGCTCAGCCCCAGCATTTT.

The chain couples TRBV29-1 to TRBJ2-5; possible D gene TRBD2, 5 bases. The V gene's germline CDR1 is SQVTM and CDR2 ANQGSEA. The CDR3 extends over 13 amino acids. The ends were cut back, 7 bases at V and 9 bases at J, with 21 bases in the middle. The CDR3 bases are TGCAGCGGTGGCGGTGAGGGCGACGTGGCCCAGTACTTC. This sequence encodes CSGGGEGDVAQYF.

The chain combines TRBV5-6 with TRBJ2-3, with 12 bases lining up with TRBD2. The CDR3 loop spans 16 amino acids. J was trimmed by 5 bases and V by 0 bases; bases with no gene match: 4. CDR1 is SGHDT and CDR2 is YYEEEE in the germline V gene. The CDR3 sequence: CASSLETSGSIDTQYF. Here the CDR3 DNA reads TGTGCCAGCAGCTTGGAGACTAGCGGGAGTATAGATACGCAGTATTTT.

The chain has TRBV6-5 and TRBJ2-1; TRBD2 might be the D (6 bases). Per germline, CDR1 MNHEY and CDR2 SVGAGI. The CDR3 runs 13 residues. V lost 6 bases to trimming and J lost 3 bases, with 9 bases between them. CDR3 protein: CASRGSGYNEQFF. The CDR3 coding sequence is TGTGCCAGCAGGGGTAGCGGCTACAATGAGCAGTTCTTC.

In its sample, this clone was seen a few times. V and J are TRBV30 and TRBJ2-1, with D possibly TRBD2 on 6 matching bases. This CDR3 region has 15 residues. Trimming cost V 3 bases and J 2 bases, with 14 bases left between them. CDR1 is GTSNPN, CDR2 SVGIG, per germline (reference sequence). The CDR3 sequence is CAWSPGTGPYNEQFF. The CDR3 DNA reads as TGTGCCTGGAGCCCCGGGACTGGTCCCTACAATGAGCAGTTCTTC.

On this clone itself: One end of the junction varies from germline; a read error may be responsible. The genes are TRBV30 and TRBJ1-2, with 7 bases matching TRBD1. Germline V lookup: CDR1 GTSNPN, CDR2 SVGIG (reference sequence). The CDR3 length is 13 residues. The CDR3 coding sequence is TGTGCCTGGAGTGTACAGGGGTGGGATGGCTACCCCTTC. Residues: CAWSVQGWDGYPF.

This chain connects TRBV2 to TRBJ1-2, with 12 bases aligning to TRBD1. The V and J ends lost 5 bases and 4 bases, in that order; junction bases with no gene match: 5. The germline CDR1 and CDR2 sequences are SNHLY and FYNNEI. The CDR3 spans 15 residues. In DNA form, the CDR3 reads TGTGCCAGCAGTACACAGGGACAGGGGGCCTATGGCTACACCTTC. This encodes CASSTQGQGAYGYTF.

This clone has just a few counts. This sequence joins TRBV5-1 and TRBJ2-3, with TRBD2 matching 9 bases. V lost 4 bases to trimming and J lost 0 bases; unmatched junction nucleotides: 3. Germline V gene data show CDR1 as SGHRS and CDR2 as YFSETQ. The CDR3 length is 15 residues. CDR3 sequence: CASSMSGGSTDTQYF. CDR3 nucleotides: TGCGCCAGCAGCATGAGCGGGGGGAGCACAGATACGCAGTATTTT.

This chain uses TRBV13 with TRBJ2-7; TRBD2 is a possible D gene (6 bases). CDR1 is PRHDT and CDR2 is FYEKMQ in the germline V gene (reference sequence). Trimming took off 0 bases at V and 2 bases at J, with 14 bases between the two ends. The CDR3 runs 16 residues. The chain's CDR3 is CASSLGRLAFTYEQYF. The CDR3 nucleotides read TGTGCCAGCAGCTTAGGACGGCTAGCGTTCACCTACGAGCAGTACTTC.

The CDR3, as DNA: TGTGCCAGCAGAAGACAGGGGTTCTATGGCTACACCTTC. As protein: CASRRQGFYGYTF. The chain employs TRBV27 and TRBJ1-2; 8 nucleotides agree with TRBD1. CDR3 length: 13 residues. Per the germline V gene, CDR1 is MNHEY and CDR2 is SMNVEV (reference sequence). The trim removed 6 bases at V and 4 bases at J, leaving 4 bases unmatched.

This clone has more than one count but fewer than ten. The chain employs TRBV2 and TRBJ2-7; no definite D call. The CDR3 has 13 residues. With 2 bases removed from V and 5 bases from J, the gap between germline ends came to 10 bases. The germline V gene has CDR1 SNHLY and CDR2 FYNNEI. CDR3 sequence: CASSEIQTHEQYF. CDR3 bases: TGTGCCAGCAGTGAAATCCAGACTCACGAGCAGTACTTC.

The chain recombines TRBV11-2 with TRBJ1-4, with TRBD1 identical over 8 bases. Germline values: CDR1 SGHAT, CDR2 FQNNGV. J gave up 7 bases and V 5 bases, and 3 bases lay outside the gene matches. The length of the CDR3 is 13 residues. CDR3 sequence reads: CASSETGGEKLFF. The CDR3, as DNA: TGTGCCAGCAGCGAAACAGGGGGTGAAAAACTGTTTTTT.

The V and J genes are TRBV4-3 and TRBJ2-7, with a tentative D call TRBD2 (6 bases). The CDR3 loop spans 15 amino acids. V dropped 1 base and J dropped 3 bases, with 13 bases sitting between them. The germline V gene has CDR1 LGHNA and CDR2 YSLEER. In DNA form, the CDR3 reads TGCGCCAGCAGCCAAGGGCCTCCGGGGGTCTACGAGCAGTACTTC. Protein: CASSQGPPGVYEQYF.

In this sample, this clone turned up a few times. The chain uses TRBV27 and TRBJ1-2; no firm D call. The V end lost 5 bases, the J end lost 6 bases, and 10 bases lay between the germline ends. This CDR3 spans 12 amino acids. Germline CDR1 MNHEY, CDR2 SMNVEV (reference sequence). CDR3 in amino acids: CASSPGGNGYTF. In DNA form, the CDR3 reads TGTGCCAGCAGTCCGGGCGGGAATGGCTACACCTTC.